These 27 T cell receptor beta chains were sequenced from one sample in a study of Graves' ophthalmopathy and Graves' hyperthyroidism. Amplified TCR beta CDR3 regions were obtained using RNA transcripts as template. HTBI-primed RT-PCR formed the first round, and a multiplex PCR formed the second. TCRdb recomputed calls from the multiplex PCR reads with MiXCR, one row per CDR3 protein. The sample comprises 300,000 to 400,000 distinct CDR3 sequences, 17% of which are singletons, and 10% to 15% rests with the top ten. Sequencing input: peripheral blood. These TCRs come from an adult man with Graves' ophthalmopathy.

This clonotype was seen at least ten times. The chain is built from TRBV6-1 and TRBJ2-5, with 7 nucleotides matching TRBD1. The CDR3 extends over 15 amino acids. The trim removed 3 bases at V and 5 bases at J, leaving 9 bases unmatched. Germline CDR1 reads MNHNS; CDR2 reads SASEGT. CDR3 in amino acids: CASSESTGRVETQYF. The CDR3 bases are TGTGCCAGCAGTGAGTCGACAGGGCGGGTTGAGACCCAGTACTTC.

In its sample, this clonotype was seen many times. The CDR3 sequence is CASSYYLRDNSYEQYF. CDR3 in DNA: TGTGCCAGCAGTTACTATTTACGGGACAACTCCTACGAGCAGTACTTC. The V call is TRBV6-2 or TRBV6-3, the J call TRBJ2-7, with a tentative D call TRBD1 (6 bases). Trimming shortened V by 1 base and J by 0 bases, and 13 bases separated the two germline ends. The CDR3 is 16 amino acids. CDR1 MNHEY and CDR2 SVGEGT come from the germline V gene.

Comments on this clonotype: Possible read error: a much larger clone is one base away. This chain uses TRBV15 with TRBJ2-7; D remains unclear. Germline V lookup: CDR1 LNHNV, CDR2 YYDKDF (reference sequence). V shed 0 bases and J shed 1 base, with 10 bases lying between them. The CDR3 consists of 15 residues. The CDR3 nucleotides are TGTGCCACCAGCAGAGAGGGTGGGGTTTCCTACGAGCAGTACTTC. This translates into CATSREGGVSYEQYF.

The V and J genes are TRBV28 and TRBJ2-4; the match to TRBD1 covers 7 bases. The CDR3 is made up of 16 amino acids. Looked up from germline, CDR1 is MDHEN and CDR2 is SYDVKM. The trim removed 7 bases at V and 2 bases at J, leaving 11 bases unmatched. The CDR3: CASTDNPGQSKNIQYF. In DNA, the CDR3 is TGTGCCAGCACCGACAATCCGGGACAGTCCAAAAACATTCAGTACTTC.

This clonotype was seen at least ten times. The V call is TRBV2, the J call TRBJ1-2, with D perhaps TRBD1 (5 bases). CDR1 is SNHLY, CDR2 FYNNEI, per germline. The CDR3 loop spans 16 amino acids. V was pared by 6 bases and J by 0 bases, with 17 bases between. The CDR3 region is CASSVSGGETNYGYTF. The CDR3, as DNA: TGTGCCAGCAGCGTCAGTGGAGGGGAAACTAACTATGGCTACACCTTC.

This clonotype was observed many times. This sequence joins TRBV6-1 and TRBJ2-6; D gene ambiguous. The CDR3 length is 14 residues. Trimming stripped 4 bases from V and 2 bases from J, with 6 bases between. Germline V CDR1 and CDR2: MNHNS, SASEGT. The CDR3 nucleotides are TGTGCCAGCAGTGGGCCCGCTGGGGCCAACGTCCTGACTTTC. It yields the protein CASSGPAGANVLTF.

In its sample, this clonotype was seen many times. The V gene is TRBV14, the J gene TRBJ2-4; tentatively, D is TRBD1 (5 bases). Trimming left V 4 bases short and J 7 bases short, with 17 bases between. The CDR3 is 15 amino acids. The germline V gene encodes CDR1 SGHDN and CDR2 FVKESK. This CDR3 reads CASSPLLSGRNIQYF. CDR3 bases: TGTGCCAGCAGCCCCCTGCTGTCAGGGCGGAACATTCAGTACTTC.

The V and J genes are TRBV6-1 and TRBJ2-2, with D tentatively TRBD1 or TRBD2 (5 bases each). Germline V gene data show CDR1 as MNHNS and CDR2 as SASEGT. V dropped 6 bases and J dropped 5 bases, with 16 bases sitting between them. This CDR3 has 15 residues. Here the CDR3 DNA reads TGTGCCAGCAGCCGGGACCCAACCCCAACCGGGGAGCTGTTTTTT. It encodes CASSRDPTPTGELFF.

This clonotype showed up many times. The rearrangement links TRBV28 to TRBJ1-5; TRBD1 agrees at 8 bases. The germline gives CDR1 MDHEN, CDR2 SYDVKM. The CDR3 is 16 amino acids. Trimming removed 11 bases from V and 4 bases from J; junction bases left unmatched: 16. The CDR3 DNA reads as TGTGCCGGGAACCGCAGGGGTCACAGGGGGAATCAGCCCCAGCATTTT. This sequence encodes CAGNRRGHRGNQPQHF.

This clonotype came up many times. V gene TRBV6-5 combines with J gene TRBJ1-1, with D uncertain. Germline V gene sequence: CDR1 MNHEY, CDR2 SVGAGI. CDR3 size: 17 residues. V lost 0 bases and J lost 6, with 20 bases in between. The CDR3 nucleotides read TGTGCCAGCAGTTACTCTCGATCGCCCGTTCAGGCGGCTGAAGCTTTCTTT. This translates into CASSYSRSPVQAAEAFF.

This clonotype showed up many times. The chain carries TRBV6-2 or TRBV6-3 and TRBJ1-1; TRBD1 is a possible D gene (6 bases). Trimming removed 6 bases from V and 1 base from J, with 24 bases in between. Germline loops: CDR1 MNHEY, CDR2 SVGEGT. The length of the CDR3 is 18 residues. The CDR3 coding sequence is TGTGCCAGCAGCCGGTTCTCGGCTCCGGACAGAGAGAACACTGAAGCTTTCTTT. Encoded protein: CASSRFSAPDRENTEAFF.

This clonotype was observed many times. The rearrangement links TRBV19 to TRBJ1-5; 12 nucleotides line up with TRBD1. This CDR3 has 13 amino acids. The V gene's germline CDR1 is LNHDA and CDR2 SQIVND (reference sequence). CDR3 in amino acids: CASRDRGPQPQHF. The CDR3 DNA reads TGTGCGTCCAGGGACAGGGGGCCTCAGCCCCAGCATTTT.

The V and J genes are TRBV20-1 and TRBJ2-7; D possibly matches TRBD1 or TRBD2 (5 bases each). There are 13 residues in the CDR3. CDR1 DFQATT and CDR2 SNEGSKA come from the germline V gene (reference sequence). V was clipped by 3 bases and J by 7 bases, with 16 bases between them. CDR3 nucleotide sequence: TGCAGTGCTAGTACGGGGCCCGCTAAAGAGCAGTACTTC. Protein: CSASTGPAKEQYF.

This clonotype was detected ten times or more. V gene TRBV2 combines with J gene TRBJ1-5; D not resolved. Between the trimmed V and J ends, which lost 4 bases and 3 bases, there was a span of 10 bases. The CDR3 has 14 amino acids. Germline V CDR1 and CDR2: SNHLY, FYNNEI. The CDR3 DNA is TGTGCCAGCAGTGGTGATCGCAACAATCAGCCCCAGCATTTT. Translating it yields CASSGDRNNQPQHF.

This clonotype was observed at least ten times. V is TRBV12-3 or TRBV12-4 and J is TRBJ2-7; 10 nucleotides agree with TRBD1. With V trimmed by 6 bases and J by 2 bases, 4 bases remained unmatched. The CDR3 runs to 14 residues. The CDR3 is CASSRTGGAYEQYF. As DNA, the CDR3 is TGTGCCAGCAGCAGGACAGGGGGGGCCTACGAGCAGTACTTC.

Ten or more counts support this clonotype. At one end, the junction sequence differs from germline, possibly due to a read error. This chain links TRBV10-3 with TRBJ2-7; tentatively, D is TRBD1 (5 bases). This CDR3 comprises 12 residues. The germline CDR1 and CDR2 sequences are ENHRY and SYGVKD. CDR3 amino acids: CAVSDVGAEQYF. The CDR3 coding sequence is TGTGCCGTCAGTGATGTAGGGGCCGAGCAGTACTTC.

This clonotype was seen ten or more times. The CDR3 loop reads CASSQESWFDPYEQYF. CDR3 nucleotides: TGCGCCAGCAGCCAAGAGTCGTGGTTCGACCCCTACGAGCAGTACTTC. The chain recombines TRBV4-1 with TRBJ2-7; D unresolved. Trimming shortened V by 0 bases and J by 2 bases, and 14 bases separated the two germline ends. This CDR3 has 16 amino acids. Looked up from germline, CDR1 is MGHRA and CDR2 is YSYEKL.

This clonotype has a handful of counts. A read error may produce the germline difference seen at one junction end. This chain connects TRBV6-5 to TRBJ1-2, with 10 positions matching TRBD1. The germline CDR1 and CDR2 sequences are MNHEY and SVGAGI. This CDR3 is built from 17 residues. This chain's CDR3 is CASSYRTGGWDNYGYTF. For the CDR3, the DNA is TGTGCCAGCAGTTACCGGACAGGGGGTTGGGATAACTACGGCTACACCTTC.

This clonotype has ten or more counts. Compared with germline, one end of the junction differs, possibly owing to a read error. The gene calls are TRBV12-3 or TRBV12-4 and TRBJ1-2, with D tentatively TRBD1 (5 bases). This CDR3 comprises 13 residues. The CDR3 is CASSFGGDYGYTF. The CDR3 DNA follows: TGCGCCAGCAGCTTTGGGGGTGACTATGGCTACACCTTC.

This clonotype was detected many times. At one boundary the junction diverges from the germline segment, which might be a read error. The V call is TRBV7-7, the J call TRBJ2-2, with 7 bases fitting TRBD1. CDR3 length equals 14 residues. Germline CDR1 is SSHAT and CDR2 is FNYEAQ (reference sequence). The CDR3 reads CASSSLTGSGELFF. DNA of the CDR3: TGTGCTAGCAGCTCCCTGACAGGGTCCGGGGAGCTGTTTTTT.

This clonotype has ten or more counts. This chain joins TRBV6-1 and TRBJ2-7, with D perhaps TRBD1 (6 bases). The CDR3 covers 15 residues. The V and J ends lost 0 bases and 4 bases respectively, with 13 bases between them. The germline gives CDR1 MNHNS, CDR2 SASEGT. CDR3: CASSEAQGVRYEQYF. In DNA, the CDR3 is TGTGCCAGCAGTGAAGCACAGGGAGTAAGGTACGAGCAGTACTTC.

This clonotype was counted ten times or more. The chain carries TRBV7-2 and TRBJ2-7; D possibly uses TRBD1 or TRBD2 (5 bases each). CDR3 length: 15 residues. V gave up 5 bases and J gave up 2 bases, with 16 bases separating them. The germline gives CDR1 SGHTA, CDR2 FQGNSA. The CDR3 DNA sequence: TGTGCCAGCAGCGTAAGAGGGGCCTCAGCCTACGAGCAGTACTTC. Its protein product is CASSVRGASAYEQYF.

Ten or more counts support this clonotype. V usage is TRBV10-1 and J usage is TRBJ1-2; D call uncertain. V dropped 0 bases and J dropped 13 bases, with 12 bases sitting between them. The CDR3 extends over 12 amino acids. Per germline, CDR1 WNHNN and CDR2 SYGVQD (reference sequence). For the CDR3, the DNA is TGCGCCAGCAGTGAGTCGGGGTCGGCGTCCACCTTC. This translates into CASSESGSASTF.

There are many counts of this clonotype. The V and J genes are TRBV29-1 and TRBJ1-2, with D uncertain. Germline V gives CDR1 SQVTM, CDR2 ANQGSEA. CDR3 length: 14 amino acids. V was clipped by 6 bases and J by 0 bases, with 14 bases between them. CDR3 amino acids: CSVAPGYSNYGYTF. In DNA, the CDR3 is TGCAGCGTGGCCCCGGGCTACTCTAACTATGGCTACACCTTC.

This clonotype was seen many times. The chain uses TRBV20-1 and TRBJ1-1, with 7 bases lining up with TRBD1. V dropped 2 bases and J dropped 1; count of bases not matched to a gene: 10. CDR3 length: 16 residues. CDR1 and CDR2 (germline): DFQATT, SNEGSKA (reference sequence). Here the CDR3 DNA reads TGCAGTGCTAGAAATTGGGGGACAGAAACGAACACTGAAGCTTTCTTT. It is translated as CSARNWGTETNTEAFF.

The V and J genes are TRBV6-2 or TRBV6-3 and TRBJ1-6, with D possibly being TRBD1 (5 bases). The CDR3 is made up of 14 amino acids. Germline CDR1 is MNHEY and CDR2 is SVGEGT. Trimming stripped 6 bases from V and 14 bases from J, with 20 bases between. The CDR3 region is CASRPGDYSPALHF. The CDR3 region has the DNA TGTGCCAGCAGACCCGGGGACTACTCACCGGCCCTCCACTTT.

On this clonotype: An end of the junction does not agree with germline; a read error may underlie this. The chain links TRBV7-6 to TRBJ2-2; 8 bases align to TRBD2. This CDR3 comprises 16 residues. The germline V gene encodes CDR1 SGHVS and CDR2 FNYEAQ. CDR3: CASTKYPSGGTGELYF. The CDR3 bases are TGTGCCAGCACCAAATACCCGAGCGGGGGCACCGGGGAGCTGTATTTT.